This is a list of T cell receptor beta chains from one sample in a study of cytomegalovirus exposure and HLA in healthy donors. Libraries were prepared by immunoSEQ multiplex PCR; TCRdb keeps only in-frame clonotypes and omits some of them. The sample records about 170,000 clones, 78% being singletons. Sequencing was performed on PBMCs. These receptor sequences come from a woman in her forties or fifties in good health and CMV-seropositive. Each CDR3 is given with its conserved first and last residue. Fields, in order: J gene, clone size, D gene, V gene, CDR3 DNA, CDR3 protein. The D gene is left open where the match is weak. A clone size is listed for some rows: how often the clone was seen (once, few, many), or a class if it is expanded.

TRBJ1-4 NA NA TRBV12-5 TGTGCTAGTGGTCCCCTGGTGGGAGGGAAAAAACTGTTTTTT CASGPLVGGKKLFF
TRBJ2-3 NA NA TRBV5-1 TGCGCCAGCAGCTCACTCCCGCCTCCTACAGATACGCAGTATTTT CASSSLPPPTDTQYF
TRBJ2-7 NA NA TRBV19 TGTGCCAGTAGTATAGGTCGGGGCGAGCAGTACTTC CASSIGRGEQYF
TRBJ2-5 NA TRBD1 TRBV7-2 TGTGCCAGCAGCTCCGGGACAGGGGAAGAGACCCAGTACTTC CASSSGTGEETQYF
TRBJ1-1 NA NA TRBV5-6 TGTGCCAGCAGCCGCGCTCGGCAGGCGAACACTGAAGCTTTCTTT CASSRARQANTEAFF
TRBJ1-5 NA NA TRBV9 TGTGCCAGCAGCGTAGACAAGTCACAGGACGATCAGCCCCAGCATTTT CASSVDKSQDDQPQHF
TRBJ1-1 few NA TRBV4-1 TGCGCCAGCAGCCAATGGACAGAGAACACTGAAGCTTTCTTT CASSQWTENTEAFF
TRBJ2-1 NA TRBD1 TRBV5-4 TGTGCCAGCAGTGGACAGGGGGTTTTCGATGAGCAGTTCTTC CASSGQGVFDEQFF
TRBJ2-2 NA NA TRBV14 TGTGCCAGCAGCCAACTAGGGGACACCGGGGAGCTGTTTTTT CASSQLGDTGELFF
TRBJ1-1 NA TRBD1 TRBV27 TGTGCCAGCAGGCCCGGGACAGGTGACACTGAAGCTTTCTTT CASRPGTGDTEAFF
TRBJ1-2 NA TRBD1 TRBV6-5 TGTGCCAGCAGTCAGACAGGGGGCGTTTACGGCTACACCTTC CASSQTGGVYGYTF
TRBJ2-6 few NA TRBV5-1 TGCGCCAGCAGTCCCGGTAGCTCTGGGGCCAACGTCCTGACTTTC CASSPGSSGANVLTF
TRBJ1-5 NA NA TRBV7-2 TGTGCCAGCAGCTTAGGAGGAAATAATCAGCCCCAGCATTTT CASSLGGNNQPQHF
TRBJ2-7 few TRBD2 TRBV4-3 TGCGCCAGCAGCCAAAGCCAGCTAGCGGGAGACGAGCAGTACTTC CASSQSQLAGDEQYF
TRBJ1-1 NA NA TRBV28 TGTGCCAGCACTCCCCCCGGGATGGACACTGAAGCTTTCTTT CASTPPGMDTEAFF
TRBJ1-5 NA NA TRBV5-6 TGTGCCAGCAGCTTGTTGGCAGGGGCAGGGAATCAGCCCCAGCATTTT CASSLLAGAGNQPQHF
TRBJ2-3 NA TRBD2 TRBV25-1 TGTGCCAGCAGTGAATTCCTAGCGGGGACAGATACGCAGTATTTT CASSEFLAGTDTQYF
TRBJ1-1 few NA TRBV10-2 TGCGCCAGCAGTGAAGCGGGATTCACTGAAGCTTTCTTT CASSEAGFTEAFF
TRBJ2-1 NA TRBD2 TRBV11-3 TGTGCCAGCAGCAGAGGACAGGCCGCCGGGACTAGCGGGGCTCGGCAGTTCTTC CASSRGQAAGTSGARQFF
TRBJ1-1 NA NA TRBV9 TGTGCCAGCAGCACCCAAGCAGGTGGGACTGAAGCTTTCTTT CASSTQAGGTEAFF
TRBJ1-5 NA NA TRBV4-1 TGCGCCAGCAGCCCGTTACAGGGCAATCAGCCCCAGCATTTT CASSPLQGNQPQHF
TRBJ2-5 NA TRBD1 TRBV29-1 TGCAGCGTTTCCACCGGGACAGTAGAGACCCAGTACTTC CSVSTGTVETQYF
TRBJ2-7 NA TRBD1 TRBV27 TGTGCCAGCGGCCGGGACAGAGGTACCTACGAGCAGTACTTC CASGRDRGTYEQYF
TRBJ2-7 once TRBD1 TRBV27 TGTGCCAGCAGTTTTTCCGACAGGGTTCCGTACTTC CASSFSDRVPYF
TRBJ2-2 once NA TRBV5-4 TGTGCCAGCAGCTTACGCGGGGCGAACACCGGGGAGCTGTTTTTT CASSLRGANTGELFF
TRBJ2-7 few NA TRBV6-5 TGTGCCAGCAGTTACTCGACGGGGGAGCAGTACTTC CASSYSTGEQYF